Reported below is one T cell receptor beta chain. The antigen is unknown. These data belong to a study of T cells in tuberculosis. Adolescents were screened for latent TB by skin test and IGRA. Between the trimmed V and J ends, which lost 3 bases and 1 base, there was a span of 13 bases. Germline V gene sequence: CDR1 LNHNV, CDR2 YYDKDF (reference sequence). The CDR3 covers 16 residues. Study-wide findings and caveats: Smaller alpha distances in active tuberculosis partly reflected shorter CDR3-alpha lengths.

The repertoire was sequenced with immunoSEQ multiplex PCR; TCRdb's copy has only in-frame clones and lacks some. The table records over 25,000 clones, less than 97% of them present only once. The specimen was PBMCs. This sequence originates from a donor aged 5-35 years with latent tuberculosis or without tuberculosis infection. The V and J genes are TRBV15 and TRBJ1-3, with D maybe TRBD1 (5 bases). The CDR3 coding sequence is TGTGCCACCAGCAGCGGACTAGGGGTTTCTGGAAACACCATATATTTT. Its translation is CATSSGLGVSGNTIYF.